The count of the clone carrying this TCR beta chain is one. How the authors handled the data: How many nucleated cells were present was estimated from reference gene primer amplification. The assay was immunoSEQ multiplex PCR, and TCRdb's table has in-frame clones only and misses some. The DNA was the basis for D and trimming; V, J and clone size are from that table. The profile shows under 75,000 clones, around 86% of them singletons. This entry belongs to a study of blood T cell repertoires in COVID-19. Background on the study: Collection of acute and convalescent COVID-19 samples took place in the United States, Italy and Spain. Nucleic acid was either cDNA or gDNA, and it came from T cells, B-cell-depleted T cells, or PBMCs.

Sequenced: peripheral blood. The TCR was taken from a man aged 25-45 years with acute or convalescent COVID-19.

The CDR3 is CASSVGSGGSYGYTF. The CDR3 nucleotides are TGTGCCAGCAGCGTAGGGTCAGGGGGGAGCTATGGCTACACCTTC. The chain links TRBV9 to TRBJ1-2, with 7 bases that match TRBD1. V trimming: 0 bases; J trimming: 4 bases; junction bases outside the gene matches: 6. The germline gives CDR1 SGDLS, CDR2 YYNGEE. CDR3 size: 15 residues.